This TCR beta chain was sequenced in a study of shared clonotypes between healthy human individuals. Libraries were prepared by immunoSEQ multiplex PCR; TCRdb keeps only in-frame clonotypes and omits some of them. The table has about 960,000 clones, approximately 80% seen once. The CDR3 length is 15 residues. J gave up 7 bases and V 5 bases, and 7 bases lay outside the gene matches. Germline assignment: CDR1 LNHDA and CDR2 SQIVND (reference sequence). The sample taken for sequencing was memory CD4+ T cells sorted from blood. The subset is: CD45RA-negative fraction. The V and J genes are TRBV19 and TRBJ1-6, with 8 bases aligning to TRBD1. The origin of this receptor is a man aged 18 to 30 in good health. CDR3 DNA: TGTGCCAGTAGTCAAATGACAGGGGTCAATTCACCCCTCCACTTT. It specifies CASSQMTGVNSPLHF.